A selection of T cell receptor beta chains follows, all from one sample in a study of blood T cell repertoires in COVID-19. Profiled with immunoSEQ multiplex PCR; TCRdb holds only in-frame clones, not every one. The repertoire includes approximately 220,000 clones, more than 80% of them detected once, and under 3.5% sits in the top ten. Sample: PBMCs or T cells enriched from blood (not recorded which). These receptors came from a woman aged 18-35 years in a cohort exposed to, infected with or recovered from COVID-19 (not recorded which). CDR3s include the opening cysteine and the closing phenylalanine or tryptophan. The order of the fields is D gene, clone size, V gene, J gene, CDR3 protein, CDR3 DNA. The D gene is left open where the match is weak. Not all rows give a size; the values are once, few, many and, for expanded clones, a class.

.	.	TRBV6-5	TRBJ2-1	CASRGLPQEQFF	TGTGCCAGCCGGGGACTCCCACAAGAGCAGTTCTTC
.	.	TRBV5-4	TRBJ1-1	CASSLDSMNTEAFF	TGTGCCAGCAGCCTGGACAGCATGAACACTGAAGCTTTCTTT
.	.	TRBV6-5	TRBJ2-3	CATTQGRAGTDTQYF	TGTGCCACTACACAGGGAAGGGCGGGCACAGATACGCAGTATTTT
TRBD2	.	TRBV9	TRBJ2-5	CASSVGGGTSLGQETQYF	TGTGCCAGCAGCGTAGGAGGAGGGACTAGCTTGGGCCAAGAGACCCAGTACTTC
TRBD1	few	TRBV7-2	TRBJ1-6	CASSLMGQVNSPLHF	TGTGCCAGCAGCTTAATGGGACAGGTGAATTCACCCCTCCACTTT
TRBD2	.	TRBV3-1/TRBV3-2	TRBJ2-7	CASSQNLAGVNEQYF	TGTGCCAGCAGCCAAAATCTAGCGGGAGTCAACGAGCAGTACTTC
.	.	TRBV11-3	TRBJ1-2	CASSPGGTNYGYTF	TGTGCCAGCAGCCCCGGGGGAACTAACTATGGCTACACCTTC
.	.	TRBV21-1	TRBJ2-5	CASISGETQYF	TGTGCCAGCATCAGCGGTGAGACCCAGTACTTC
TRBD1	.	TRBV28	TRBJ2-7	CASTLGDSSYEQYF	TGTGCCAGCACTCTGGGGGACAGCTCCTACGAGCAGTACTTC
TRBD1	.	TRBV9	TRBJ2-3	CASSYSGQARGTDTQYF	TGTGCCAGCAGCTACTCCGGACAGGCACGGGGTACAGATACGCAGTATTTT
.	once	TRBV6-5	TRBJ2-7	CATKRGLGSYEQYF	TGTGCGACCAAACGGGGTCTTGGGTCCTACGAGCAGTACTTC
TRBD1	once	TRBV7-2	TRBJ1-2	CASSLSAGGLTNYGYTF	TGTGCCAGCAGCTTATCGGCAGGGGGTCTTACTAACTATGGCTACACCTTC
TRBD2	.	TRBV29-1	TRBJ2-3	CSAVLAGLVDTQYF	TGCAGCGCGGTACTAGCGGGGCTAGTGGATACGCAGTATTTT
TRBD1	once	TRBV28	TRBJ1-6	CASSPGQGGSYNSPLHF	TGTGCCAGCAGTCCGGGACAGGGGGGGTCCTATAATTCACCCCTCCACTTT
.	few	TRBV4-1	TRBJ2-7	CASSQDLGESLREQYF	TGCGCCAGCAGCCAAGATCTCGGAGAGAGCTTGCGGGAGCAGTACTTC
.	.	TRBV7-6	TRBJ2-5	CASSLVFSGQETQYF	TGTGCCAGCAGCTTAGTCTTTAGCGGTCAAGAGACCCAGTACTTC
.	.	TRBV7-2	TRBJ2-7	CASSLDLQVSYEQYF	TGTGCCAGCAGCTTAGATTTACAGGTCTCCTACGAGCAGTACTTC
.	.	TRBV5-1	TRBJ2-7	CASSLQSPSYEQYF	TGCGCCAGCAGCTTACAGAGTCCTTCCTACGAGCAGTACTTC
TRBD1	.	TRBV3-1/TRBV3-2	TRBJ1-1	CASSRGTGGGTEAFF	TGTGCCAGCAGCCGCGGGACAGGAGGAGGCACTGAAGCTTTCTTT
TRBD2	.	TRBV2	TRBJ2-1	CASSGESSGNEQFF	TGTGCCAGCAGTGGGGAGTCTAGCGGTAATGAGCAGTTCTTC
.	.	TRBV10-2	TRBJ2-3	CASTPARADTQYF	TGCGCCAGCACCCCCGCGCGGGCGGATACGCAGTATTTT
TRBD1	.	TRBV28	TRBJ1-1	CASRTPTGDTEAFF	TGTGCCAGCAGAACGCCGACAGGGGACACTGAAGCTTTCTTT
.	.	TRBV5-1	TRBJ2-3	CASSPHSPSTDTQYF	TGCGCCAGCAGCCCCCACAGCCCTAGCACAGATACGCAGTATTTT